These 27 T cell receptor beta chains were sequenced from one sample in a study of tumor and adjacent non-tumor tissue in lung cancer. Three rounds of nested PCR, following a modified ARM-PCR protocol, produced the TCRbeta library. TCRdb reprocessed the multiplex PCR reads via MiXCR and lists one record per CDR3 protein. The sample contains about 200,000 distinct CDR3 sequences, 70% to 75% of which appear only once. RNA was extracted from bulk tissue without any cell sorting. The material sequenced was lung tumor tissue. The receptors originated from a man in his 60s with non-small cell lung cancer.

This clonotype was observed a single time. A much larger clonotype is one base distant, so this may be a read error. V and J are TRBV29-1 and TRBJ1-1; 11 bases fit TRBD1. The CDR3 consists of 13 residues. Germline V lookup: CDR1 SQVTM, CDR2 ANQGSEA. DNA for the CDR3: TGCAGAGTGCCCGGGACAGGGGGCACTGAAGCTTTCTTT. It specifies CRVPGTGGTEAFF.

On this clonotype itself: This may be a read error: a much more frequent sequence differs by one nucleotide. The chain has TRBV6-2 or TRBV6-3 and TRBJ2-7; D gene unclear. This CDR3 is built from 11 residues. The germline CDR1 and CDR2 sequences are MNHEY and SVGEGT. This CDR3 reads CASTSVSEKYF. CDR3 nucleotide sequence: TGTGCCAGCACCTCCGTGAGCGAGAAGTACTTC.

This clonotype was observed once. The V gene is TRBV6-1, the J gene TRBJ1-1, with a tentative D call TRBD1 (5 bases). The germline V gene encodes CDR1 MNHNS and CDR2 SASEGT. V lost 9 bases and J lost 6, with 14 bases in between. There are 12 residues in the CDR3. CDR3 protein: CASPRGGSEAFF. DNA of the CDR3: TGTGCCAGTCCGAGGGGAGGCTCTGAAGCTTTCTTT.

Note on this clonotype: Mismatch with germline at one junction end may stem from a read error. The rearrangement links TRBV11-3 to TRBJ2-1, with 13 bases matching TRBD2. The germline V gene has CDR1 SGHNT and CDR2 YENEEA. The CDR3 runs to 16 residues. CDR3 sequence reads: CASSLVGTSGREMQFF. The CDR3 DNA sequence: TGTGCCAGTAGCTTAGTTGGAACTAGCGGGAGGGAGATGCAGTTCTTC.

Concerning this clonotype: The junction departs from germline at one end; a sequencing error may be responsible. V gene TRBV11-3 combines with J gene TRBJ2-2; 8 nucleotides agree with TRBD2. The V gene's germline CDR1 is SGHNT and CDR2 YENEEA. The CDR3 has 16 residues. This CDR3 reads CASSLVVSGDTGQLFF. CDR3 DNA: TGTGCCAGCAGCTTAGTGGTTAGCGGGGACACCGGGCAGCTGTTTTTT.

In regard to this clonotype: It may be a read error: a sequence one base away is much more abundant. This chain joins TRBV4-2 and TRBJ1-2; the match to TRBD1 covers 7 bases. This CDR3 has 17 amino acids. Germline-derived CDR1 and CDR2 are LGHNA and YNFKEQ. The CDR3 loop is CASSHRYPTGASDGYSF. The DNA for the CDR3 is TGTGCCAGCAGCCACCGATATCCCACAGGGGCAAGCGATGGCTACTCCTTC.

The rearrangement links TRBV20-1 to TRBJ2-3; TRBD2 aligns across 10 bases. Germline V lookup: CDR1 DFQATT, CDR2 SNEGSKA (reference sequence). This CDR3 spans 14 amino acids. Written as DNA, the CDR3 is TGCAGAGCTGAACTAGCGGGGAGGACAGATACGCAGTATTTT. It is translated as CRAELAGRTDTQYF.

This clonotype was observed at least ten times. In DNA, the CDR3 is TGTGCCAGCAGCTTGGAGCCGGGCGGGGAGCTGTTTTTT. Translated, it gives CASSLEPGGELFF. This sequence joins TRBV5-5 and TRBJ2-2, with D uncertain. The V end was cut by 0 bases, the J end by 7 bases, with 7 bases between. The CDR3 consists of 13 residues. Germline CDR1 and CDR2: SGHKS and YYEKEE (reference sequence).

Concerning this clonotype: Compared with germline, one end of the junction differs, possibly owing to a read error. This sequence joins TRBV5-4 and TRBJ2-3; D possibly uses TRBD1 or TRBD2 (5 bases each). The germline gives CDR1 SGHNT, CDR2 YYREEE (reference sequence). The CDR3 totals 15 residues. The CDR3, as DNA: TGTGCCAGTAGCTTGGCCGAGGGGAGCACAGATACGCAGTATTTT. Translating gives CASSLAEGSTDTQYF.

On this clonotype: Possible read error: a much larger clone is one base away. The chain links TRBV20-1 to TRBJ1-1; 7 nucleotides agree with TRBD1. V shed 0 bases and J 1 base; nucleotides not matched to a gene: 8. The CDR3 runs to 16 residues. From germline, CDR1 is DFQATT and CDR2 SNEGSKA (reference sequence). The CDR3 DNA reads as TGCAGTGCTAGAGATTACCAGGGGGTAGGGAACACTGAAGCTTTCTTT. This encodes CSARDYQGVGNTEAFF.

As for this clonotype: A read error is possible here, since a much larger clone lies one base away. The CDR3 bases are TGTGTCAGCAGTTACTCGAGTTCAGGCTCGGAGACCCAGTACTTC. It yields the protein CVSSYSSSGSETQYF. This chain joins TRBV6-2 or TRBV6-3 and TRBJ2-5; D gene unclear. The CDR3 consists of 15 residues. Germline assignment: CDR1 MNHEY and CDR2 SVGEGT.

For this clonotype: This may be a read error: a much more frequent sequence differs by one nucleotide. The V gene is TRBV20-1, the J gene TRBJ2-5; the match to TRBD2 covers 12 bases. The CDR3 has 15 residues. The germline V gene has CDR1 DFQATT and CDR2 SNEGSKA (reference sequence). The CDR3 coding sequence is TGCAGTGCCCTACCGGGACTAGCGGGCGAGGGGACCCACTACTTC. Translation: CSALPGLAGEGTHYF.

Regarding this clonotype: One end of the junction does not line up with germline, which may come from a read error. This chain uses TRBV5-5 with TRBJ2-5, with D perhaps given as TRBD1 or TRBD2 (5 bases each). CDR3 length: 16 residues. The germline V gene encodes CDR1 SGHKS and CDR2 YYEKEE (reference sequence). The CDR3 region has the DNA TGTGCCAGCAGCAACCGGGACCTTGCCCGCCAAGAGACCCGGTACTTC. As protein: CASSNRDLARQETRYF.

About this clonotype: A much bigger clone sits one base away, suggesting this may be a read error. V is TRBV6-2 or TRBV6-3 and J is TRBJ1-1, with D possibly TRBD1 on 6 matching bases. Between the trimmed V and J ends, which lost 10 bases and 5 bases, there was a span of 23 bases. This CDR3 comprises 15 residues. In germline, CDR1 is MNHEY, CDR2 SVGEGT. This chain's CDR3 is CANRPLGTGRTEAFF. DNA of the CDR3: TGTGCCAACAGACCCCTCGGCACAGGGAGGACTGAAGCTTTCTTT.

In the case of this clonotype: The junction departs from germline at one end; a sequencing error may be responsible. The V call is TRBV4-3, the J call TRBJ2-6; the D gene could be TRBD1 or TRBD2 (5 bases each). The CDR3 consists of 16 residues. From germline, CDR1 is LGHNA and CDR2 YSLEER. The CDR3: CARSQVRGEGANVLTF. The DNA of the CDR3 is TGCGCCAGGAGCCAAGTGAGAGGGGAGGGGGCCAACGTCCTGACTTTC.

Concerning this clonotype itself: The junction departs from the called germline gene at one end, perhaps through a read error. CDR3 in amino acids: CASSQEAVSVANILTF. The CDR3 DNA reads TGCGCCAGCAGCCAAGAGGCGGTGTCTGTGGCCAACATCCTGACCTTC. The genes are TRBV4-3 and TRBJ2-6; no definite D call. CDR1 LGHNA and CDR2 YSLEER come from the germline V gene. The CDR3 is made up of 16 amino acids.

Comment on this clonotype: Given the absence of the conserved phenylalanine or tryptophan at the CDR3 end, a read error is likely. V gene TRBV11-1 combines with J gene TRBJ1-2; D ambiguous. The CDR3 extends over 12 amino acids. CDR1 and CDR2 from the germline V gene are SGHAT and FQDESV (reference sequence). Here the CDR3 reads CASSFDSYGYTL. CDR3 DNA sequence: TGTGCCAGTAGCTTCGATAGCTATGGCTACACCTTA.

The CDR3 DNA is TGCAGTGCTCGACGGGCGGGACTGAACACCGGGGAGCTGTTTTTT. This gives the protein CSARRAGLNTGELFF. This chain joins TRBV20-1 and TRBJ2-2, with D possibly matching TRBD2 (6 bases). Deletions cut 5 bases from V and 1 base from J, with 14 bases between. The V gene's germline CDR1 is DFQATT and CDR2 SNEGSKA (reference sequence). CDR3 length: 15 residues.

On this clonotype: Compared with germline, one end of the junction differs, possibly owing to a read error. The J gene is TRBJ2-2, the V gene TRBV12-3 or TRBV12-4; possibly TRBD1 for D (6 bases). The CDR3 spans 15 residues. CDR3 amino acids: CVSSFPGVGAGELFF. In DNA form, the CDR3 reads TGTGTCAGCAGTTTCCCAGGGGTCGGGGCCGGGGAGCTGTTTTTT.

Concerning this clonotype: This may stem from a read error, because a much larger clone lies one nucleotide away. This chain links TRBV20-1 with TRBJ2-1; D possibly corresponds to TRBD2 (6 bases). The CDR3 runs 17 residues. CDR1 DFQATT and CDR2 SNEGSKA come from the germline V gene (reference sequence). V was cut by 3 bases and J by 4 bases, with 22 bases left in between. The CDR3 DNA reads as TGCAGTGCTAGCGGGCTAGCGAGGGCCCGAAATTACAATGAGCAGTTCTTC. Translating gives CSASGLARARNYNEQFF.

This clonotype was observed a few times. This chain connects TRBV20-1 to TRBJ1-6; D unclear. V shed 6 bases and J shed 0 bases, with 9 bases lying between them. Germline CDR1 reads DFQATT; CDR2 reads SNEGSKA (reference sequence). The CDR3 runs 14 residues. The CDR3 here is CSATQDSYNSPLHF. The CDR3 DNA is TGCAGTGCAACCCAGGACTCCTATAATTCACCCCTCCACTTT.

The rearrangement uses TRBV12-3 or TRBV12-4 and TRBJ2-5; TRBD1 might be the D (6 bases). Trimming took 3 bases from V and 2 from J, leaving 16 bases between them. There are 16 residues in the CDR3. The chain's CDR3 is CASSLDSNRFQETQYF. CDR3 in DNA: TGTGCCAGCAGTTTGGACAGTAACAGATTTCAAGAGACCCAGTACTTC.

As concerns this clonotype: Relative to the germline gene, one junction end is altered; a read error may explain this. The rearrangement links TRBV12-3 or TRBV12-4 to TRBJ1-5; tentative D call: TRBD1 (5 bases). The length of the CDR3 is 15 residues. CDR3 sequence (DNA): TGTGCCAGCAATCCCGGGACCGGAAGCAATCAGACCCAGCATTTT. Protein sequence: CASNPGTGSNQTQHF.

Note on this clonotype: The CDR3 ends on some other residue instead of the conserved phenylalanine or tryptophan, so this is likely a read error. V and J are TRBV4-1 and TRBJ1-2, with 7 bases aligning to TRBD1. This CDR3 has 15 residues. Germline V gene sequence: CDR1 MGHRA, CDR2 YSYEKL. The V segment lost 4 bases and the J segment 4 bases; nucleotides outside the gene matches: 9. CDR3 sequence: CASSPRDRNIYGYTL. Written as DNA, the CDR3 is TGCGCCAGCAGCCCCCGGGACAGAAACATCTATGGCTACACCCTC.

Regarding this clonotype: At one of its ends the junction is not consistent with the germline gene, which may arise from a read error. The chain recombines TRBV20-1 with TRBJ2-7, with a weak D call TRBD2 (6 bases). The length of the CDR3 is 16 residues. Per germline, CDR1 DFQATT and CDR2 SNEGSKA (reference sequence). The CDR3 sequence is CSARGDLESVPYEQNF. Written as DNA, the CDR3 is TGCAGTGCTAGAGGGGACTTGGAGAGTGTACCCTACGAGCAGAACTTC.

To note about this clonotype: The conserved final phenylalanine or tryptophan is absent from the CDR3, which likely points to a read error. Because the CDR3's place on the DNA is in doubt, the DNA is left out and the CDR3 is given as listed by TCRdb. V usage is TRBV11-2 and J usage is TRBJ1-2; the table names TRBD1, a call not compared with the DNA. The CDR3 spans 12 amino acids, including both terminal residues. The germline CDR1 and CDR2 sequences are SGHAT and FQNNGV. This CDR3 reads CASSLLRGLFVL.

Regarding this clonotype: The junction differs from germline at one of its ends, possibly a read error. The chain has TRBV4-3 and TRBJ2-7, with D tentatively TRBD2 (5 bases). Germline CDR1 and CDR2: LGHNA and YSLEER. The CDR3 runs 14 residues. CDR3 sequence reads: CASSQSVGSLDPSF. Written as DNA, the CDR3 is TGCGCCAGTAGCCAATCGGTGGGGAGCTTGGACCCCTCCTTC.